This record concerns one T cell receptor beta chain sequence. Its antigen is unidentified. Using CD45RO/CCR7/CD25/CD127/CD95/CD27, CD4+ naive, central memory, regulatory and stem cell-like memory cells were sorted. This entry comes from a study of beta chain features in type 1 diabetes. General study points: For Type 1 diabetes patients, all four CD4+ subsets carried TCRB CDR3s that were moderately but significantly shorter. The study left unresolved whether HLA type influences TCRB rearrangement. Highly expressing activated T cells could be over-counted with a cDNA template.

Expressed TCRB transcripts were sequenced, since all the RNA that had been isolated was reverse transcribed. TCRdb keeps only in-frame clones here, not all; method: immunoSEQ multiplex PCR. This table holds under 250,000 clones, roughly 13% found once. Germline CDR1 reads SGHNT; CDR2 reads YYREEE (reference sequence). V lost 4 bases to trimming and J lost 7 bases; unmatched junction nucleotides: 6. This CDR3 has 14 amino acids. The rearrangement joins TRBV5-4 to TRBJ2-1; 9 nucleotides line up with TRBD1. The TCR sequence derives from a man aged 25-45 years with type 1 diabetes. The sequencing input was naive CD4+ T cells from blood. CDR3 bases: TGTGCCAGCAGCCAGACCGGGACAGGGAATGAGCAGTTCTTC. It specifies CASSQTGTGNEQFF.